What follows is one T cell receptor (beta chain) and its context. Antigen specificity is unknown. Time point described: 2015-2016 season, 7 days after influenza vaccination. Community-dwelling subjects without influenza vaccination in the prior 6 months were enrolled. TCRdb's table, derived via immunoSEQ multiplex PCR, lists solely in-frame clones and lacks some. Here the sample spans some 7,300 clones, approximately 80% being singletons. The germline CDR1 and CDR2 sequences are SGHNT and YYREEE (reference sequence). The CDR3 length is 16 residues. With 0 bases clipped from V and 5 bases from J, the junction kept 9 bases outside the gene matches. The sample belongs to a study of follicular helper T cells after annual influenza vaccination. General study results and limits: Successive annual vaccinations recalled a recurrent oligoclonal ICOS+CD38+ cTfh response with influenza-specific clonotypes.

Here the sequenced sample was CXCR5+ CD38- circulating T follicular helper cells from blood, taken 7 days after influenza vaccination. The sample's subset: circulating Tfh, non-naive CD4+CXCR5+PD-1+ (ICOS+CD38+ or ICOS-CD38-). The origin of this receptor is an adult who received the influenza vaccine. The chain is built from TRBV5-4 and TRBJ2-5, with 8 bases aligning to TRBD2. The CDR3 protein is CASSLEAGALGETQYF. CDR3 nucleotides: TGTGCCAGCAGCTTGGAAGCGGGAGCTCTTGGGGAGACCCAGTACTTC.